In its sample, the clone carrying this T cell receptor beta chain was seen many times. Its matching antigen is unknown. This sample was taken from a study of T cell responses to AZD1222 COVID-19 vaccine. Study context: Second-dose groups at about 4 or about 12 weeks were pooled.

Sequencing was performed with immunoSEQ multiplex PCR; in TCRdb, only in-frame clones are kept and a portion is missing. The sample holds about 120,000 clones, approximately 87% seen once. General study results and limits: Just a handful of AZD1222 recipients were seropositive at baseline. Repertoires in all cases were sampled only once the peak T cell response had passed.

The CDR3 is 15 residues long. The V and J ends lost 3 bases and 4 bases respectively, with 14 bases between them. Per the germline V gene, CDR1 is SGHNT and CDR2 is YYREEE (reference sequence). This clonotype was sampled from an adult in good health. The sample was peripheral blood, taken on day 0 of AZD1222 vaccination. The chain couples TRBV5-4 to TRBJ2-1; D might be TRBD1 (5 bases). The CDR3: CASSSQRGMYNEQFF. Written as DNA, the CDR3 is TGTGCCAGCAGCTCGCAAAGGGGTATGTACAATGAGCAGTTCTTC.